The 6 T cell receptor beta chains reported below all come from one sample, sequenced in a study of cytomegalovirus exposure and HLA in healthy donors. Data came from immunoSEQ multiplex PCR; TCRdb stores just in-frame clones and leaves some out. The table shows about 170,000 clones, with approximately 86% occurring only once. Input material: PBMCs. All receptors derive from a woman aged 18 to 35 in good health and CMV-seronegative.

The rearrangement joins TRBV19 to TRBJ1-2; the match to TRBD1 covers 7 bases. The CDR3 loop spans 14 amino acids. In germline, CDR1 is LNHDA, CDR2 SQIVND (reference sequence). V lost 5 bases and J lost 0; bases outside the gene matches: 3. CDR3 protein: CASSYRGTNYGYTF. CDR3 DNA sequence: TGTGCCAGTAGTTACAGGGGAACTAACTATGGCTACACCTTC.

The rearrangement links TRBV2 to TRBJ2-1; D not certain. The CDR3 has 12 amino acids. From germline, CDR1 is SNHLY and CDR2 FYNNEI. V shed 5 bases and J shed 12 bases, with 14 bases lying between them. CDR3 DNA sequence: TGTGCCAGCAGTTATACGACAAGTATGCAGTTCTTC. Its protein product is CASSYTTSMQFF.

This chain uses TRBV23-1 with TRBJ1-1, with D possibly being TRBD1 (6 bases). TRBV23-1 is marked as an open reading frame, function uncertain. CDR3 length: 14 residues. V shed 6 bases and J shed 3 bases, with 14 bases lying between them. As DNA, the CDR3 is TGCGCCAGCAGCTACGACGCAGGGGACACTGAAGCTTTCTTT. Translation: CASSYDAGDTEAFF.

The CDR3 reads CASTPSGKRTEAFF. In DNA form, the CDR3 reads TGTGCCAGCACCCCCTCGGGAAAGCGGACTGAAGCTTTCTTT. This chain joins TRBV6-5 and TRBJ1-1; D call uncertain. The CDR3 has 14 residues. Germline assignment: CDR1 MNHEY and CDR2 SVGAGI. V shed 7 bases and J shed 5 bases, with 17 bases lying between them.

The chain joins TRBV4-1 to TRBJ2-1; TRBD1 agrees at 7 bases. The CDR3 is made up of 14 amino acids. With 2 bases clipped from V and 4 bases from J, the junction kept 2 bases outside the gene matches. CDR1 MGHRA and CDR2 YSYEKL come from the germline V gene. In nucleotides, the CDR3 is TGCGCCAGCAGCCAACAGGACAGGTACAATGAGCAGTTCTTC. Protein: CASSQQDRYNEQFF.

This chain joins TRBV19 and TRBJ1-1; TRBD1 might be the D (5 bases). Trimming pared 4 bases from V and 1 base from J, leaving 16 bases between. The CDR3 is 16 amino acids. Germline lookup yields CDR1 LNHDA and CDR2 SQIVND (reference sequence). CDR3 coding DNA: TGTGCCAGTAGTACAAGTTTAGGGGTCGGGAACACTGAAGCTTTCTTT. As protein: CASSTSLGVGNTEAFF.